The present T cell receptor beta chain was sequenced within a study of cytomegalovirus exposure and HLA in healthy donors. PCR used 60 Vbeta primers and 13 Jbeta primers. Data came from immunoSEQ multiplex PCR; TCRdb stores just in-frame clones and leaves some out. The sample's table shows 200,000 to 250,000 clones. The study's findings and limits: HLA-A and HLA-B allele assignments for most subjects were reportedly predicted accurately using TCR beta sequences.

The CDR3 is 14 amino acids. Germline V gene data show CDR1 as GTSNPN and CDR2 as SVGIG (reference sequence). V lost 3 bases to trimming and J lost 0 bases, with 9 bases between them. Of note for this clone: Its antigen is unidentified.

J is TRBJ1-3 and V is TRBV30; D is unresolved. The source material was PBMCs. The TCR was taken from a woman in her 30s in good health and CMV-seropositive. The CDR3 region has the DNA TGTGCCTGGAGATACGGTTACTCTGGAAACACCATATATTTT. Translating gives CAWRYGYSGNTIYF. The whole variable domain, filled in from reference TRBV30 and TRBJ1-3, reads SQTIHQWPATLVQPVGSPLSLECTVEGTSNPNLYWYRQAAGRGLQLLFYSVGIGQISSEVPQNLSASRPQDRQFILSSKKLLLSDSGFYLCAWRYGYSGNTIYFGEGSWLTVV.